Shown below are 8 T cell receptor beta chains from a single sample sequenced in a study of T-cell memory formation after mild COVID-19. In TCRdb, the 5' RACE reads were re-called with MiXCR into one record per CDR3 protein. The sample includes 450,000 to 650,000 distinct CDR3 sequences, just over 20% of them seen just once. Input material: PBMCs or a T cell subset sorted from them (not recorded which). Source of these receptors: an adult woman who had mild COVID-19 (a few samples of this study predate the infection). Cell type and time point are not known.

The genes are TRBV25-1 and TRBJ1-5, with a tentative D call TRBD1 (6 bases). Germline V gives CDR1 MGHDK, CDR2 SYGVNS. The CDR3 contains 13 residues. V shed 2 bases and J shed 7 bases, with 9 bases lying between them. The CDR3 bases are TGTGCCAGCAGTGAAACAGGGACCCAGCCCCAGCATTTT. Amino acids: CASSETGTQPQHF.

This clonotype was seen a handful of times. The gene calls are TRBV12-3 or TRBV12-4 and TRBJ2-3; 7 bases fit TRBD2. The CDR3 has 13 residues. The V segment lost 10 bases and the J segment 0 bases; nucleotides outside the gene matches: 4. CDR3 sequence reads: CAIARGSTDTQYF. DNA of the CDR3: TGTGCCATCGCGCGGGGGAGCACAGATACGCAGTATTTT.

The DNA of the CDR3 is TGCGCCAGCAGCGGCCCACCAGGTACGCAGTATTTT. Protein: CASSGPPGTQYF. The chain is built from TRBV5-1 and TRBJ2-3; D gene uncertain. The V and J ends lost 4 bases and 8 bases respectively, with 11 bases between them. Germline values: CDR1 SGHRS, CDR2 YFSETQ. This CDR3 is built from 12 residues. The full variable domain, in which reference TRBV5-1 and TRBJ2-3 provide the parts outside the CDR3, is KAGVTQTPRYLIKTRGQQVTLSCSPISGHRSVSWYQQTPGQGLQFLFEYFSETQRNKGNFPGRFSGRQFSNSRSEMNVSTLELGDSALYLCASSGPPGTQYFGPGTRLTVL.

The CDR3 sequence is CSATAGPWGETQYF. The CDR3 DNA is TGCAGTGCTACCGCCGGGCCCTGGGGAGAGACCCAGTACTTC. V gene TRBV20-1 combines with J gene TRBJ2-5; D is uncertain. The germline CDR1 and CDR2 sequences are DFQATT and SNEGSKA (reference sequence). CDR3 length equals 14 residues. The V gene lost 4 bases and the J gene lost 4 bases, with 16 bases spanning the gap.

The chain recombines TRBV7-2 with TRBJ2-7; 9 nucleotides agree with TRBD2. Germline CDR1 reads SGHTA; CDR2 reads FQGNSA. V was clipped by 1 base and J by 6 bases; unmatched bases: 7. The CDR3 has 15 residues. The CDR3 nucleotides read TGTGCCAGCAGCTTAGTTGGTAGCGGGAGTTCCGAGCAGTACTTC. It encodes CASSLVGSGSSEQYF.

The genes are TRBV27 and TRBJ2-3, with D maybe TRBD2 (5 bases). The V end was cut by 3 bases, the J end by 6 bases, with 19 bases between. Germline assignment: CDR1 MNHEY and CDR2 SMNVEV (reference sequence). The CDR3 loop spans 16 amino acids. Here the CDR3 reads CASSLGSAGGGDTQYF. Here the CDR3 DNA reads TGTGCCAGCAGTTTGGGCAGCGCGGGTGGCGGGGATACGCAGTATTTT.

The chain uses TRBV7-2 and TRBJ2-1; unclear D gene. The CDR3 is 12 residues long. The germline CDR1 and CDR2 sequences are SGHTA and FQGNSA. V lost 3 bases to trimming and J lost 9 bases, with 9 bases between them. The CDR3 DNA follows: TGTGCCAGCAGCTTCCGGGTGGGTGAGCAGTTCTTC. Translated: CASSFRVGEQFF. Looking up the rest from reference TRBV7-2 and TRBJ2-1 gives the full variable domain: GAGVSQSPSNKVTEKGKDVELRCDPISGHTALYWYRQSLGQGLEFLIYFQGNSAPDKSGLPSDRFSAERTGGSVSTLTIQRTQQEDSAVYLCASSFRVGEQFFGPGTRLTVL.

The gene calls are TRBV20-1 and TRBJ2-1; 8 bases fit TRBD2. The CDR3 is made up of 14 amino acids. V lost 2 bases to trimming and J lost 8 bases; unmatched junction nucleotides: 8. Germline CDR1 DFQATT, CDR2 SNEGSKA (reference sequence). For the CDR3, the DNA is TGCAGTGCTAGAAGGGCGGGGGGCGGATATGAGCAGTTCTTC. It specifies CSARRAGGGYEQFF.